This record covers a single TCR beta chain. This sample is drawn from a study of identifying expanded T cells in peripheral blood. V was shortened by 1 base and J by 0 bases, with 7 bases between the two germline ends. The CDR3 runs to 14 residues. CDR1 and CDR2 (germline): SGHDN, FVKESK. Using immunoSEQ multiplex PCR, the repertoire was profiled, and TCRdb retains in-frame clones only, with some absent. The sample lists some 78,000 clones, less than 90% occurring once. This clonotype originated in a person aged 18 to 75 in good health. The sample was blood. J is TRBJ2-7 and V is TRBV14, with D possibly being TRBD1 or TRBD2 (5 bases each). The CDR3 DNA reads as TGTGCCAGCAGCCAAGCGGGGCCCTCCTACGAGCAGTACTTC. This sequence encodes CASSQAGPSYEQYF.